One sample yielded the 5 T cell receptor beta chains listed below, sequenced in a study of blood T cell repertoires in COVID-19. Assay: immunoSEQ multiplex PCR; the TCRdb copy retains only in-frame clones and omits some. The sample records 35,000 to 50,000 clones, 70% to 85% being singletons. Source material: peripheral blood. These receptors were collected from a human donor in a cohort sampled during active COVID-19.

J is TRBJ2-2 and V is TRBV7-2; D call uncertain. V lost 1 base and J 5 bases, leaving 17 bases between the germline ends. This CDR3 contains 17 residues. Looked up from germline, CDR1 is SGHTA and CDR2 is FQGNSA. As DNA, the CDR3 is TGTGCCAGCAGCTTAGATTTTGGCATTAGCTTTACCGGGGAGCTGTTTTTT. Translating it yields CASSLDFGISFTGELFF.

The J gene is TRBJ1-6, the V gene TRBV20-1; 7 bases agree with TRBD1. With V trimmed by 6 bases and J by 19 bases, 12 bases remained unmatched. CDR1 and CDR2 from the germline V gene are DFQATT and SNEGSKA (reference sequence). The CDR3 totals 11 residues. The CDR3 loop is CSAPKTGVRHF. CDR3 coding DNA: TGCAGTGCGCCAAAAACAGGGGTTAGGCACTTT.

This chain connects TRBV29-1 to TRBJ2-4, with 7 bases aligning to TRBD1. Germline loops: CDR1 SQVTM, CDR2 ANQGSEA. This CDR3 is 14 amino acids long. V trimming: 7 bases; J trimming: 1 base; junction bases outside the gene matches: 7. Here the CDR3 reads CSGDRVAAKNIQYF. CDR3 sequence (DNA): TGCAGCGGTGACAGGGTCGCCGCCAAAAACATTCAGTACTTC.

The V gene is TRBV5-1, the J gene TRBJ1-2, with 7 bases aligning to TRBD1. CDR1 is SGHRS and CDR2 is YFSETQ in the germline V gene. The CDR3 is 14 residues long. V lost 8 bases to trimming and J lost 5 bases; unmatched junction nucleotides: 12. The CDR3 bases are TGCGCCAGTAGCCCCGTAGGACAGGTTTATGGCTACACCTTC. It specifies CASSPVGQVYGYTF.

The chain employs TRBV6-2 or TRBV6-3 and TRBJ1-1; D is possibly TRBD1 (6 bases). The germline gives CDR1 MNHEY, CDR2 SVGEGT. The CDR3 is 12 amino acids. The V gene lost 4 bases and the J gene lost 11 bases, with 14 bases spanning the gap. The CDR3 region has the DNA TGTGCCAGCAGTTGGGGGGGCCAGGTGGCTTTCTTT. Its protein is CASSWGGQVAFF.